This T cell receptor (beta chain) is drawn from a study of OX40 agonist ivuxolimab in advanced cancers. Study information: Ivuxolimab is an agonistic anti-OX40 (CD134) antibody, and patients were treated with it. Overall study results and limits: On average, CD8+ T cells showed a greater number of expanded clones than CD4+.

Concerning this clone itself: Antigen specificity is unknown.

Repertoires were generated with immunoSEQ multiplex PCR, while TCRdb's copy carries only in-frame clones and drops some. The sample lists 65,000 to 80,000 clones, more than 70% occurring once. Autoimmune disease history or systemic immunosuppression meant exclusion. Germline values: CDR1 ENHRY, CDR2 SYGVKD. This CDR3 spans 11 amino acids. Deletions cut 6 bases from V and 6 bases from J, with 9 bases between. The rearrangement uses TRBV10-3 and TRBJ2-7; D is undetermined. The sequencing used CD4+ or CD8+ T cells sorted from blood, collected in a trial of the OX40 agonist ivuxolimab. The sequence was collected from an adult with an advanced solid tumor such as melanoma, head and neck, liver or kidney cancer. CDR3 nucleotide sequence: TGTGCCATCAGGAATAAGCTCGAGCAGTACTTC. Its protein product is CAIRNKLEQYF.